This entry lists 21 T cell receptor beta chains sequenced from one sample in a study of regulatory T cells in long-lasting Graves disease (dated by TCRdb to the early 2020s). Per the publication, the time point label means: persistent/refractory GD, antithyroid drugs over 5 years with positive TRAb. For both TCR sequencing and RNA sequencing, RNA was extracted from PBMCs in TRIzol. Libraries came from multiplex PCR. Sequenced using an Illumina HiSeq 4000. To build TCR beta libraries, CDR3 regions were amplified by Arm-PCR using iRepertoire HTBI primers. TCRdb trimmed public reads at Q25 via fastp, called clones via MiXCR and kept in-frame beta chains. Each record represents a unique CDR3 protein, reported with the most common genes and DNA among its rows. Across this sample there are hundreds of thousands of distinct CDR3 sequences, with under 25% seen only once. The ten most abundant clones make up 7.8% of the sample.

The source was peripheral blood mononuclear cells (PBMCs), collected when the disease was refractory, from a patient treated with antithyroid drugs. These receptor sequences come from a female donor with Graves disease.

This clonotype was detected a few times. Because the CDR3 is missing its conserved closing phenylalanine or tryptophan, this is likely a read error. The chain links TRBV7-3 to TRBJ1-1, with D possibly TRBD1 on 6 matching bases. Germline CDR1 and CDR2: SGHTA and FQGTGA. The CDR3 extends over 14 amino acids. V shed 1 base and J shed 5 bases, with 11 bases lying between them. CDR3 in amino acids: CASSLIRGKTEAFL. Written as DNA, the CDR3 is TGTGCCAGCAGCTTAATTAGGGGGAAGACTGAAGCTTTCCTT.

There are many counts of this clonotype. Germline and junction disagree at one end, which may indicate a read error. The rearrangement joins TRBV20-1 to TRBJ2-5; a weak D match, TRBD2 (5 bases). This CDR3 contains 13 residues. The germline CDR1 and CDR2 sequences are DFQATT and SNEGSKA (reference sequence). CDR3 region: CSVRGHFGETQYF. CDR3 nucleotides: TGCAGTGTTAGAGGGCACTTCGGGGAGACCCAGTACTTC.

The chain joins TRBV6-1 to TRBJ2-7, with 13 bases identical to TRBD2. The germline gives CDR1 MNHNS, CDR2 SASEGT. V was pared by 6 bases and J by 2 bases, with 1 base of the junction left unmatched. CDR3 length: 14 residues. Written as DNA, the CDR3 is TGTGCCAGCAGAGGACTAGCGGGAGCCTACGAGCAGTACTTC. Translated: CASRGLAGAYEQYF.

The chain employs TRBV7-9 and TRBJ2-5, with 7 bases lining up with TRBD1. V trimming: 1 base; J trimming: 1 base; junction bases outside the gene matches: 3. Germline assignment: CDR1 SEHNR and CDR2 FQNEAQ (reference sequence). The CDR3 length is 15 residues. Written as DNA, the CDR3 is TGTGCCAGCAGCTTAGAAGGGACAGCCCAAGAGACCCAGTACTTC. The encoded protein is CASSLEGTAQETQYF.

J is TRBJ2-5 and V is TRBV4-2; 12 nucleotides align to TRBD2. The CDR3 is 17 amino acids. Unmatched junction bases numbered 11, after V lost 4 bases and J lost 5 bases. Germline V lookup: CDR1 LGHNA, CDR2 YNFKEQ. CDR3 amino acids: CASSPETSGSIYETQYF. The DNA for the CDR3 is TGTGCCAGCAGCCCGGAGACTAGCGGGAGTATATATGAGACCCAGTACTTC.

This clonotype was detected only a few times. This sequence joins TRBV28 and TRBJ2-7, with 8 bases matching TRBD2. The CDR3 contains 16 residues. V lost 3 bases and J lost 2; bases outside the gene matches: 9. Germline V gene data show CDR1 as MDHEN and CDR2 as SYDVKM. CDR3 bases: TGTGCCAGCAGTTTCCTCGGGACTAGAAGAGCCTACGAGCAGTACTTC. Its protein is CASSFLGTRRAYEQYF. Full variable domain (remainder filled in from reference TRBV28 and TRBJ2-7): DVKVTQSSRYLVKRTGEKVFLECVQDMDHENMFWYRQDPGLGLRLIYFSYDVKMKEKGDIPEGYSVSREKKERFSLILESASTNQTSMYLCASSFLGTRRAYEQYFGPGTRLTVT.

This clonotype showed up many times. The rearrangement links TRBV6-2 or TRBV6-3 to TRBJ1-3; D gene unclear. This CDR3 region has 15 residues. Trimming pared 5 bases from V and 4 bases from J, leaving 15 bases between. Germline V gene sequence: CDR1 MNHEY, CDR2 SVGEGT. In nucleotides, the CDR3 is TGTGCCAGCAGTGTCCGGGAGTACGGAGGAAACACCATATATTTT. It translates to CASSVREYGGNTIYF.

This clonotype came up a few times. The J gene is TRBJ2-6, the V gene TRBV20-1; D not certain. The CDR3 covers 14 residues. The germline V gene encodes CDR1 DFQATT and CDR2 SNEGSKA (reference sequence). The V end lost 5 bases, the J end lost 4 bases, and 12 bases lay between the germline ends. The CDR3, as DNA: TGCAGTGCTTCAGATTCACAGGGGGCCAACGTCCTGACTTTC. It specifies CSASDSQGANVLTF.

The chain recombines TRBV9 with TRBJ2-7; possibly TRBD2 for D (6 bases). V was clipped by 9 bases and J by 3 bases, with 19 bases between them. This CDR3 comprises 14 residues. Germline-derived CDR1 and CDR2 are SGDLS and YYNGEE. CDR3 DNA sequence: TGTGCCAACCCGGTTGGTAGCGGTATCTACGAGCAGTACTTC. It translates to CANPVGSGIYEQYF.

The rearrangement joins TRBV19 to TRBJ2-2, with D tentatively TRBD1 (7 bases). The CDR3 has 15 residues. The V and J ends lost 6 bases and 4 bases respectively, with 15 bases between them. Germline-derived CDR1 and CDR2 are LNHDA and SQIVND (reference sequence). CDR3 DNA sequence: TGTGCCAGTAGATTGGAGGGGGCGGTCACCGGGGAGCTGTTTTTT. As protein: CASRLEGAVTGELFF.

The table lists this clonotype with a few counts. V and J are TRBV5-5 and TRBJ2-7, with 8 bases identical to TRBD1. Germline CDR1 and CDR2: SGHKS and YYEKEE (reference sequence). V was clipped by 4 bases and J by 3 bases; unmatched bases: 9. This CDR3 comprises 15 residues. The CDR3 protein is CASSRRSGQGYEQYF. CDR3 coding DNA: TGTGCCAGCAGCCGCCGCTCAGGACAGGGCTACGAGCAGTACTTC. Drawing the rest from reference TRBV5-5 and TRBJ2-7, the complete variable domain is DAGVTQSPTHLIKTRGQQVTLRCSPISGHKSVSWYQQVLGQGPQFIFQYYEKEERGRGNFPDRFSARQFPNYSSELNVNALLLGDSALYLCASSRRSGQGYEQYFGPGTRLTVT.

This clonotype was counted between two and nine times. The rearrangement uses TRBV20-1 and TRBJ2-4, with 9 bases lining up with TRBD2. Germline assignment: CDR1 DFQATT and CDR2 SNEGSKA (reference sequence). The CDR3 contains 17 residues. V shed 0 bases, J shed 0 bases, and the junction held 6 bases outside the gene matches. Here the CDR3 reads CSARDSLAGIAKNIQYF. In nucleotides, the CDR3 is TGCAGTGCTAGAGATTCGCTAGCGGGGATAGCCAAAAACATTCAGTACTTC.

To note about this clonotype: An end of the junction does not agree with germline; a read error may underlie this. This chain uses TRBV4-3 with TRBJ2-2; D may be TRBD2 (5 bases). The V gene's germline CDR1 is LGHNA and CDR2 YSLEER. CDR3 length: 14 residues. The CDR3 loop reads CASSDRINTGELSF. The DNA for the CDR3 is TGCGCCAGCAGCGATAGGATCAACACCGGGGAGCTGTCTTTT.

This clonotype appeared a few times. V usage is TRBV19 and J usage is TRBJ2-7, with a possible D match to TRBD1 (5 bases). The V end lost 4 bases, the J end lost 3 bases, and 7 bases lay between the germline ends. The CDR3 has 12 amino acids. Germline V gene lookup returns CDR1 LNHDA and CDR2 SQIVND (reference sequence). CDR3 amino acids: CASSKDNYEQYF. For the CDR3, the DNA is TGTGCCAGTAGTAAGGACAACTACGAGCAGTACTTC.

The gene calls are TRBV15 and TRBJ2-2, with no clear D. The CDR3 has 15 residues. V shed 1 base and J shed 2 bases, with 8 bases lying between them. The germline V gene encodes CDR1 LNHNV and CDR2 YYDKDF (reference sequence). CDR3 residues: CATSRVVINTGELFF. The CDR3 DNA follows: TGTGCCACCAGCAGAGTGGTAATTAACACCGGGGAGCTGTTTTTT.

This clonotype was found many times. The rearrangement joins TRBV5-1 to TRBJ1-6; D gene unclear. This CDR3 contains 14 residues. The V end lost 0 bases, the J end lost 6 bases, and 7 bases lay between the germline ends. Germline values: CDR1 SGHRS, CDR2 YFSETQ. CDR3: CASSLAQPNSPLHF. The CDR3, as DNA: TGCGCCAGCAGCTTGGCACAGCCTAATTCACCCCTCCACTTT.

With regard to this clonotype: The junction differs from germline at one of its ends, possibly a read error. V and J are TRBV6-2 or TRBV6-3 and TRBJ2-7, with D hard to call. Germline V gene lookup returns CDR1 MNHEY and CDR2 SVGEGT. The CDR3 covers 14 residues. The DNA of the CDR3 is TGTGTCAGCAGTTACCAGCGCGGCCCCTACGAGCAGTACTTC. Its translation is CVSSYQRGPYEQYF.

The chain is built from TRBV24-1 and TRBJ2-7; D ambiguous. Germline assignment: CDR1 KGHDR and CDR2 SFDVKD. The CDR3 has 14 residues. V shed 6 bases and J shed 2 bases, with 13 bases lying between them. CDR3 residues: CATSHAGSAYEQYF. CDR3 sequence (DNA): TGTGCCACCAGTCATGCAGGCTCTGCCTACGAGCAGTACTTC.

This clonotype was counted between two and nine times. The chain joins TRBV5-6 to TRBJ1-2; TRBD1 might be the D (5 bases). The CDR3 sequence is 16 residues long. Germline CDR1 is SGHDT and CDR2 is YYEEEE. The V gene lost 6 bases and the J gene lost 6 bases, with 24 bases spanning the gap. CDR3 amino acids: CASTLQPGRILHGYTF. The CDR3 region has the DNA TGTGCCAGCACACTCCAACCGGGACGAATACTCCATGGCTACACCTTC.

In its sample, this clonotype was seen a few times. The chain recombines TRBV6-1 with TRBJ1-1; possible D gene TRBD1, 5 bases. CDR1 and CDR2 from the germline V gene are MNHNS and SASEGT. There are 13 residues in the CDR3. Trimming cost V 6 bases and J 3 bases, with 11 bases left between them. CDR3 amino acids: CASRVTDYTEAFF. CDR3 coding DNA: TGTGCCAGCAGAGTGACAGATTACACTGAAGCTTTCTTT.

Only a few counts were recorded for this clonotype. The chain recombines TRBV12-3 or TRBV12-4 with TRBJ2-3; D possibly corresponds to TRBD2 (5 bases). Between the trimmed V and J ends, which lost 3 bases and 3 bases, there was a span of 13 bases. The CDR3 is made up of 15 amino acids. The DNA for the CDR3 is TGTGCCAGCAGTTTCGTAGCGAGAGATACAGATACGCAGTATTTT. Protein sequence: CASSFVARDTDTQYF.